This T cell receptor (beta chain) was captured by sequencing in a study of blood T cell repertoires in COVID-19. The overall study: Samples came from the United States, Italy and Spain, spanning acute and convalescent COVID-19. Nucleic acid was either cDNA or gDNA, and it came from T cells, B-cell-depleted T cells, or PBMCs.

Clones were read by immunoSEQ multiplex PCR, and TCRdb kept only the in-frame ones, dropping some. The table lists some 190,000 clones, around 76% of them singletons. Sequenced input: peripheral blood. The sequence came from a woman between 50 and 59 years old with active or convalescent COVID-19.

This CDR3 reads CASSLYFTGTGGDGYTF. In nucleotides, the CDR3 is TGTGCCAGCAGTTTGTACTTCACCGGGACAGGGGGCGATGGCTACACCTTC. This chain uses TRBV28 with TRBJ1-2; 12 bases agree with TRBD1. CDR3 length: 17 residues. Germline CDR1 reads MDHEN; CDR2 reads SYDVKM. With 3 bases clipped from V and 6 bases from J, the junction kept 11 bases outside the gene matches.